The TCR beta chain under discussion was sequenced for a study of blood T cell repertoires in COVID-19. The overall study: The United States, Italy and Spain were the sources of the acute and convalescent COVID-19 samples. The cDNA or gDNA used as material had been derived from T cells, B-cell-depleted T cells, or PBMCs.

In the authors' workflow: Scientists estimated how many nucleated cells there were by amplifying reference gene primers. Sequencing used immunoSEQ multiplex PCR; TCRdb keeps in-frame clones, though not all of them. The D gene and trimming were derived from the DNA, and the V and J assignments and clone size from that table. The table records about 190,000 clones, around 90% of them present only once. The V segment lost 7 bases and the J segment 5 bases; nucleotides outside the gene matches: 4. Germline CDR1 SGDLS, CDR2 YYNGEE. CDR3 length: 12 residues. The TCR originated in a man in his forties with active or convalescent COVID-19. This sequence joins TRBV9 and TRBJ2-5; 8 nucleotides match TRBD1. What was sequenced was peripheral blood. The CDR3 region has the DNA TGTGCCAGCGGGACAGGCGGGGAGACCCAGTACTTC. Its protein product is CASGTGGETQYF.